This note documents a single T cell receptor (beta chain) sequence. This table comes from immunoSEQ multiplex PCR, and its TCRdb copy is limited to in-frame clones, with some not included. Altogether approximately 300,000 clones are present, over 90% being singletons, with the ten largest covering around 3.9%. This sample stems from a study of blood T cell repertoires in COVID-19. Sequencing was done on a sample of PBMCs or T cells enriched from blood (not recorded which). The sequence came from a woman aged 30 to 39 who had been exposed to COVID-19.

CDR3 protein: CASSLRENTIYF. CDR3 nucleotide sequence: TGTGCCAGCAGTTTGCGGGAAAACACCATATATTTT. The chain carries TRBV12-3 or TRBV12-4 and TRBJ1-3; D remains unclear. V lost 3 bases, J lost 6 bases, and 6 bases lay in between. The CDR3 is 12 amino acids.